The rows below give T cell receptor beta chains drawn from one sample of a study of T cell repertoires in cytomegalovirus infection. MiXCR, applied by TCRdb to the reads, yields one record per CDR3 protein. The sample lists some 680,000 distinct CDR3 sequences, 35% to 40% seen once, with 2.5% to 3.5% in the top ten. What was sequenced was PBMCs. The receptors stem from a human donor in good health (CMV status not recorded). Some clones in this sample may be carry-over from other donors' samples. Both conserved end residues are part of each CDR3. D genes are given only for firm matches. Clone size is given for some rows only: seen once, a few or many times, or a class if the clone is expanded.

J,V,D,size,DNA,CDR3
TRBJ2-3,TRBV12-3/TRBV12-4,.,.,TGTGCCAGCACCCTAGGCAAGGGTTTCTCAGATACGCAGTATTTT,CASTLGKGFSDTQYF
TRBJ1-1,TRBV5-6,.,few,TGTGCCAGCAGCTTGAACTTCCAGGGAATGAACACTGAAGCTTTCTTT,CASSLNFQGMNTEAFF
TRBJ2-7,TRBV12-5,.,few,TGTGCTAGTGGTTTGGCTTTTCCGACGGTATCCTACGAGCAGTACTTC,CASGLAFPTVSYEQYF
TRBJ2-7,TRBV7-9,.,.,TGTGCCAGCAGCCCCATGGGGTACGAGCAGTACTTC,CASSPMGYEQYF
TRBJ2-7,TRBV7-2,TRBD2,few,TGTGCCAGCAGCTGGACCACAACTAGCGTAGGCGAGCAGTACTTC,CASSWTTTSVGEQYF
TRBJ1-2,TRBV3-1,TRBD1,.,TGTGCCAGCACCCCAGGGGGGGAGACTCCCCTTTATGGCTACACCTTC,CASTPGGETPLYGYTF
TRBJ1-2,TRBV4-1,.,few,TGCGCCAGCAGCCAAGATAGGGCCAGAGCTAACTATGGCTACACCTTC,CASSQDRARANYGYTF
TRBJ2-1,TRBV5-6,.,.,TGTGCCAGCAGCTTGGGAGTGGTGGGGAATGAGCAGTTCTTC,CASSLGVVGNEQFF
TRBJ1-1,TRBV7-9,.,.,TGTGCCAGCAGCTTAACGCCCGGGTCAGGTAGAGGAGCTTTCTTT,CASSLTPGSGRGAFF
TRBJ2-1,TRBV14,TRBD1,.,TGTGCCAGCAGCTCAAGACAGGGGGCTCCTCAGTTCTTC,CASSSRQGAPQFF
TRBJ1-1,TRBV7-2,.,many,TGTGCCAGCAGCCAGGGACTAGACACTGAAGCTTTCTTT,CASSQGLDTEAFF
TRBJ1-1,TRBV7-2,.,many,TGTGCCAGCAGCTTAACAGGGCCTAATGAAGCTTTCTTT,CASSLTGPNEAFF
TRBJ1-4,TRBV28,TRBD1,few,TGTGCCAGCAGGGGACCGGGACAGGGGGATGAAAAACTGTTTTTT,CASRGPGQGDEKLFF
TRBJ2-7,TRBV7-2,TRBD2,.,TGTGCCAGCAGCCGGGATGTAGCGGGAGTAGACGAGCAGTACTTC,CASSRDVAGVDEQYF
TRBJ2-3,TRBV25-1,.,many,TGTGCCAGCAGTGGGGGAGAATCCGGTGCGACGGGTACGCAGTATTTT,CASSGGESGATGTQYF
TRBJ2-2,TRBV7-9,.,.,TGTGCCAGCAGCTTATTCGGCAGAGCTACCGGGGAGCTGTTTTTT,CASSLFGRATGELFF
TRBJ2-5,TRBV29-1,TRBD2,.,TGCAGCGTTGAACTTGGGGGACCGGGGGGGGGAGAGACCCAGTACTTC,CSVELGGPGGGETQYF
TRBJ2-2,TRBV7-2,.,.,TGTGCCAGCGCCCGAGGGGGCACCGGGGAGCTGTTTTTT,CASARGGTGELFF
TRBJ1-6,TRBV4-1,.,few,TGCGCCAGCAGCCAGACTCGAGTCCCCAGCTCCTATAATTCACCCCTCCACTTT,CASSQTRVPSSYNSPLHF
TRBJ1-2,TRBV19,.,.,TGTGCCAGTAGTCGTATGGCCGACAGGCCCCTCTACACCTTC,CASSRMADRPLYTF
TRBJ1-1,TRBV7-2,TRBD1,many,TGTGCCAGCACCCTTGGACAGGCGAGGACTGAAGCTTTCTTT,CASTLGQARTEAFF
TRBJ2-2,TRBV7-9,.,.,TGTGCCAGCAGCTTGTCTGAAAACACCGGGGAGCTGTTTTTT,CASSLSENTGELFF
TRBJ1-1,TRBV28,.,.,TGTTCCATTGGGGGGTGGGACACTGAAGCTTTCTTT,CSIGGWDTEAFF